This T cell receptor beta chain was sequenced during a study of neurological immune-mediated disorders. Study-level findings and limits: No CDR3 amino acid sequences were shared by expanded clones across subjects, suggesting private repertoires in all groups. Multiple sclerosis, the disease with the least TCR clonal expansion, fell below healthy controls, whereas HTLV-1-associated myelopathy showed the most.

This clonotype occurred a few times. Its specificity is unknown. The CDR3 length is 15 residues. With V trimmed by 0 bases and J by 6 bases, 7 bases remained unmatched. Germline V gene lookup returns CDR1 KGHSH and CDR2 LQKENI. The study built unsorted libraries from 2 million PBMCs kept at -80 C. The cDNA was synthesized by 5'RACE incorporating 10-nucleotide random UMIs. TCRdb recomputed calls from the 5' RACE reads with MiXCR, one row per CDR3 protein. The data show approximately 45,000 distinct CDR3 sequences, about 13% seen once. The sequence came from a female donor in good health. Sequenced sample: PBMCs. The chain is built from TRBV18 and TRBJ2-7, with 8 bases identical to TRBD1. The CDR3, as DNA: TGTGCCAGCTCACCACCGGGAGGACAGGGAGGCGAGCAGTACTTC. It codes for CASSPPGGQGGEQYF.